A selection of T cell receptor beta chains follows, all from one sample in a study of Ad26.COV2.S vaccination and SARS-CoV-2 variants. The data were produced by immunoSEQ multiplex PCR, yet TCRdb's version contains in-frame clones alone and is incomplete. Found here are about 380,000 clones, 83% of them singletons; the top ten hold more than 7%. Material: peripheral blood, obtained in a trial of Ad26.COV2.S vaccine versus placebo. All receptors come from a person aged 18-65 years who received the Ad26.COV2.S COVID-19 vaccine or a placebo. CDR3s include the opening cysteine and the closing phenylalanine or tryptophan.

v_gene	j_gene	CDR3aa
TRBV3-1/TRBV3-2	TRBJ2-1	CASSLTRLGYNEQFF
TRBV20-1	TRBJ2-7	CSASGDSPKQYF
TRBV27	TRBJ2-3	CASSFRRLTDTQYF
TRBV11-2	TRBJ2-2	CASRDRGRTGELFF
TRBV5-1	TRBJ2-5	CASSPGLWREVSETQYF
TRBV10-3	TRBJ2-3	CAISSGVSPDTQYF
TRBV28	TRBJ2-7	CASSFVSAGVKGEQYF
TRBV18	TRBJ2-7	CASSPFRAWDEQYF
TRBV6-1	TRBJ1-5	CASSERRVAYSNQPQHF
TRBV6-5	TRBJ1-2	CASSRLDRGGGYTF
TRBV12-3/TRBV12-4	TRBJ1-1	CASRREGRAEAFF
TRBV5-1	TRBJ2-5	CASSLDYQETQYF
TRBV19	TRBJ2-7	CASSIGQSYEQYF
TRBV23-1	TRBJ2-7	CASSPALTSGSRSRQYF
TRBV6-5	TRBJ2-1	CASSPGGRFYNEQFF
TRBV7-2	TRBJ1-5	CASSTKYSNQPQHF
TRBV4-1	TRBJ1-2	CASSQPSDPYGYTF
TRBV29-1	TRBJ2-1	CSVSDSGNEQFF
TRBV10-3	TRBJ2-7	CAISGTESSYEQYF
TRBV27	TRBJ2-3	CASSSGLAGGADTQYF
TRBV5-1	TRBJ2-7	CASSPNTGSGYEQYF
TRBV27	TRBJ2-5	CASSPAGFRRGQETQYF
TRBV19	TRBJ2-7	CASSIRGASPSYEQYF
TRBV7-2	TRBJ2-7	CASSPGTGEREQYF
TRBV4-3	TRBJ1-4	CASSQDWGFEKLFF
TRBV7-6	TRBJ2-5	CASSFRGGITGGRETQYF
TRBV3-1/TRBV3-2	TRBJ2-7	CASSQGQEQYF
TRBV19	TRBJ1-1	CASFSPRNTEAFF
TRBV3-1/TRBV3-2	TRBJ2-3	CASSQVLAATDTQYF
TRBV6-6	TRBJ2-5	CASRSGETQYF
TRBV7-2	TRBJ2-5	CASSFSKSETQYF
TRBV25-1	TRBJ1-2	CASRRQRGGYTF
TRBV7-6	TRBJ2-3	CASSSLSQYTQYF
TRBV5-4	TRBJ1-2	CASSFTGRNYGYTF